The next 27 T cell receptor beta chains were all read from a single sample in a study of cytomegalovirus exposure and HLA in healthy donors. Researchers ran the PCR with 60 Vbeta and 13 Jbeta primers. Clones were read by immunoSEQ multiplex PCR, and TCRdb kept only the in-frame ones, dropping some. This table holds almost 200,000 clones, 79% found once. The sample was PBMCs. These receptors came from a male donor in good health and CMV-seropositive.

As DNA, the CDR3 is TGTGCCAGCAGCTTAAATACGGGAATGACCTACAATGAGCAGTTCTTC. This codes for CASSLNTGMTYNEQFF. The chain links TRBV13 to TRBJ2-1; possibly TRBD2 for D (5 bases). Germline V gene data show CDR1 as PRHDT and CDR2 as FYEKMQ (reference sequence). This CDR3 is built from 16 residues. V gave up 2 bases and J gave up 2 bases, with 13 bases separating them.

The CDR3 is CASSVGADPLRSYEQYF. DNA for the CDR3: TGTGCCAGCAGCGTAGGAGCGGACCCTTTGAGGTCCTACGAGCAGTACTTC. V gene TRBV9 combines with J gene TRBJ2-7, with D perhaps TRBD2 (5 bases). CDR1 is SGDLS, CDR2 YYNGEE, per germline. Trimming shortened V by 0 bases and J by 1 base, and 17 bases separated the two germline ends. This CDR3 has 17 residues.

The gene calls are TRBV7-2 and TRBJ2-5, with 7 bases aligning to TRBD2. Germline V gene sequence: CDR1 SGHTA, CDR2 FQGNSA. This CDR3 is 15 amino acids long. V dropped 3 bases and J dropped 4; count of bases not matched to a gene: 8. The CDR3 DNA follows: TGTGCCAGCAGCTTCGGCGGCGGGGGAAGAGAGACCCAGTACTTC. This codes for CASSFGGGGRETQYF.

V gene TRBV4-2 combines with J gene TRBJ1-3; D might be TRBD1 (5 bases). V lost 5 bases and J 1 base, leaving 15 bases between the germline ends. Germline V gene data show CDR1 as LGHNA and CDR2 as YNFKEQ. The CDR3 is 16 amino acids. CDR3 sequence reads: CASSLDRTLSGNTIYF. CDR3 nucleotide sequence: TGTGCCAGCAGCTTGGACCGGACACTATCTGGAAACACCATATATTTT.

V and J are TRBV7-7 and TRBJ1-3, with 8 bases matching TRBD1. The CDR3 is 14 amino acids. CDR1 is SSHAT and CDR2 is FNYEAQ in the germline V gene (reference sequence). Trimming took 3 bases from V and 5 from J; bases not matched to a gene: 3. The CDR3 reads CASSLDRERNTIYF. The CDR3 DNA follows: TGTGCCAGCAGCTTGGACAGGGAGAGAAACACCATATATTTT.

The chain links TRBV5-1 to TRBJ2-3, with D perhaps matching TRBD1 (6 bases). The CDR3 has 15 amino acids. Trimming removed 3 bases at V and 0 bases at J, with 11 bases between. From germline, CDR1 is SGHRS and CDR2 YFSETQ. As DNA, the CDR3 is TGCGCCAGCAGCTCGGGACACTCCAGCACAGATACGCAGTATTTT. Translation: CASSSGHSSTDTQYF.

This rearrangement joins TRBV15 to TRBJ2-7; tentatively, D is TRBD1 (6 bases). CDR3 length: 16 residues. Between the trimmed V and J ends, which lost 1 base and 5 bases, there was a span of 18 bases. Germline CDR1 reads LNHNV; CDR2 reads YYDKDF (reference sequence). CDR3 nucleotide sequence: TGTGCCACCAGCAGAGGTGGCAGCAGGGGAAATCACGAGCAGTACTTC. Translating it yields CATSRGGSRGNHEQYF.

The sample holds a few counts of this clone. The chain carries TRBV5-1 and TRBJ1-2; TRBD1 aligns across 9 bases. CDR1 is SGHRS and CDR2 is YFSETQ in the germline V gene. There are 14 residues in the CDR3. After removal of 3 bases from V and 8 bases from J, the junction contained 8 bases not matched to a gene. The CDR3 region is CASSSQQGAEGYTF. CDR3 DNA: TGCGCCAGCAGCTCGCAACAGGGGGCAGAAGGCTACACCTTC.

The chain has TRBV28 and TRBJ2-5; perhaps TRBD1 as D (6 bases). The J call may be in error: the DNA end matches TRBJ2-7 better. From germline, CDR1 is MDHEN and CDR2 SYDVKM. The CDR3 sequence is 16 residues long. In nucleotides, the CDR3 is TGTGCCAGCAGTTTAACTTCGTCAGGGGTTACTTACGAGCAGTACTTC. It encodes CASSLTSSGVTYEQYF.

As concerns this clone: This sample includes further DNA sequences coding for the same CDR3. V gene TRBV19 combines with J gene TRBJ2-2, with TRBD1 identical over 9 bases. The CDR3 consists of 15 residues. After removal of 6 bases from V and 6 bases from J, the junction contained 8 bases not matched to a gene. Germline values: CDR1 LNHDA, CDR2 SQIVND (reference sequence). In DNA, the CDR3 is TGTGCCAGTAGCTCCGGGACAGGGATTCCCGGGGAGCTGTTTTTT. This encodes CASSSGTGIPGELFF.

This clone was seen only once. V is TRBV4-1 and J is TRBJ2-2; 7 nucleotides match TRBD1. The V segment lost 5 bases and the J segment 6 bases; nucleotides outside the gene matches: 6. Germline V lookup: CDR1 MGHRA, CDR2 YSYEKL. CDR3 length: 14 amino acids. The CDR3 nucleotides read TGCGCCAGCAGCTTACAGGGGTCATCCGGGGAGCTGTTTTTT. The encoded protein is CASSLQGSSGELFF.

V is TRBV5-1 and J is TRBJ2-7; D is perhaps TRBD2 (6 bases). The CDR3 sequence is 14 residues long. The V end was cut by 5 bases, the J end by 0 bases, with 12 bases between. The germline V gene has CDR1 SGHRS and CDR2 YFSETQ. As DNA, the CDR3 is TGCGCCAGCAGGGGGGAGGAGGGCTCCTACGAGCAGTACTTC. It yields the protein CASRGEEGSYEQYF.

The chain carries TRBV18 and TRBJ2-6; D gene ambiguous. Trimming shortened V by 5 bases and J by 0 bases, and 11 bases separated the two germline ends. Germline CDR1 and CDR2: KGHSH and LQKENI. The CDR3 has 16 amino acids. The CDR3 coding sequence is TGTGCCAGCTCATCGCTGGTTAGCTCTGGGGCCAACGTCCTGACTTTC. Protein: CASSSLVSSGANVLTF.

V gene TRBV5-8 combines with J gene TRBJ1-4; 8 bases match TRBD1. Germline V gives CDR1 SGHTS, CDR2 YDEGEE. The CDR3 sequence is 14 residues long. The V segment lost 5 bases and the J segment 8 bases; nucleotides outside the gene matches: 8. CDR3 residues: CASSRTGIDEKLFF. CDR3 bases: TGTGCCAGCAGTAGGACAGGGATAGACGAAAAACTGTTTTTT.

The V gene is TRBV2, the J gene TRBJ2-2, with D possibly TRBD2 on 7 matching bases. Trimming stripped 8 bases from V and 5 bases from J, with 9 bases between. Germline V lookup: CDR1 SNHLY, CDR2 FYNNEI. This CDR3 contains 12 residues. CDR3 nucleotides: TGTGCCAGCGGGAGGGGGACCGGGGAGCTGTTTTTT. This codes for CASGRGTGELFF.

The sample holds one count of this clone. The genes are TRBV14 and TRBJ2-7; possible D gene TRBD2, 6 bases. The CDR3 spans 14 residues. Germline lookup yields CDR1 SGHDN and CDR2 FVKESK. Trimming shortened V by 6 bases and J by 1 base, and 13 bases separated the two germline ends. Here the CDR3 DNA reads TGTGCCAGCAGGAGGGACTTCTATTCCTACGAGCAGTACTTC. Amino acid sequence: CASRRDFYSYEQYF.

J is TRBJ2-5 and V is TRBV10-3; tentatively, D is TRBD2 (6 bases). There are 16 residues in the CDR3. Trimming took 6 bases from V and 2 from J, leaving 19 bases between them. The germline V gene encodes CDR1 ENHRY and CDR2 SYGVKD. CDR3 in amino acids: CAISPGLQTTQETQYF. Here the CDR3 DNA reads TGTGCCATCAGCCCGGGACTCCAGACTACACAAGAGACCCAGTACTTC.

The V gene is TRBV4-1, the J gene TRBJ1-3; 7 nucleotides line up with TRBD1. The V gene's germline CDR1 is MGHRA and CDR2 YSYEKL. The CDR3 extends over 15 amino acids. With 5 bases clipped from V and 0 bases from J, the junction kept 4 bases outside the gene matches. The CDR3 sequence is CASSRDRTSGNTIYF. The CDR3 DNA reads TGCGCCAGCAGCAGGGACAGAACCTCTGGAAACACCATATATTTT.

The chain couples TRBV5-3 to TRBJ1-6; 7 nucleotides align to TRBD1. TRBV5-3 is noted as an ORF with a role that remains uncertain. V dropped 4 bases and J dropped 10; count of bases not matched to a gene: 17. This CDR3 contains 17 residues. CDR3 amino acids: CARSLCTAGQKKSPLHF. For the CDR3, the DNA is TGTGCCAGAAGCCTCTGCACGGCGGGACAGAAAAAGTCACCCCTCCACTTT.

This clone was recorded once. As DNA, the CDR3 is TGTGCTAGTGGTTTGTGGAGGACCCCCTGGGGTGAAAAACTGTTTTTT. It yields the protein CASGLWRTPWGEKLFF. The chain couples TRBV12-5 to TRBJ1-4; D is unclear. Germline CDR1 LGHNT, CDR2 FRNRAP. Trimming shortened V by 2 bases and J by 7 bases, and 17 bases separated the two germline ends. The CDR3 covers 16 residues. Supplemented by reference TRBV12-5 and TRBJ1-4, the full variable domain reads DARVTQTPRHKVTEMGQEVTMRCQPILGHNTVFWYRQTMMQGLELLAYFRNRAPLDDSGMPKDRFSAEMPDATLATLKIQPSEPRDSAVYFCASGLWRTPWGEKLFFGSGTQLSVL.

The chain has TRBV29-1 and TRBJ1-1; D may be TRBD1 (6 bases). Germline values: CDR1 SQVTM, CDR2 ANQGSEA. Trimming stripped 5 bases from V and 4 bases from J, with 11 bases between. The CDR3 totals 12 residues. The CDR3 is CSVFRGGTEAFF. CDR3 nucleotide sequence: TGCAGCGTTTTTCGAGGGGGCACTGAAGCTTTCTTT.

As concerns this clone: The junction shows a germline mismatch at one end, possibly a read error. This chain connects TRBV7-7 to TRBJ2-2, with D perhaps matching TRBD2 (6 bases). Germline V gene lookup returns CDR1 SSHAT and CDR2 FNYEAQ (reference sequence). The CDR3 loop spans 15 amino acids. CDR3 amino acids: CASSLVMGGPGELFF. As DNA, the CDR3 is TGTGCTAGCAGCTTGGTTATGGGAGGCCCTGGGGAGCTGTTTTTT. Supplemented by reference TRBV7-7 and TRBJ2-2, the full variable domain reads GAGVSQSPRYKVTKRGQDVTLRCDPISSHATLYWYQQALGQGPEFLTYFNYEAQPDKSGLPSDRFSAERPEGSISTLTIQRTEQRDSAMYRCASSLVMGGPGELFFGEGSRLTVL.

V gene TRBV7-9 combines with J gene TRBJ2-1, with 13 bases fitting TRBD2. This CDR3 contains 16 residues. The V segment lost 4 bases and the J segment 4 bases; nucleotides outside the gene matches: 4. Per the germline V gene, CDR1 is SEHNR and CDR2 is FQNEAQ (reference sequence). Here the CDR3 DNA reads TGTGCCAGCAGCTCCGGACTAGCGGGGGTGTACAATGAGCAGTTCTTC. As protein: CASSSGLAGVYNEQFF.

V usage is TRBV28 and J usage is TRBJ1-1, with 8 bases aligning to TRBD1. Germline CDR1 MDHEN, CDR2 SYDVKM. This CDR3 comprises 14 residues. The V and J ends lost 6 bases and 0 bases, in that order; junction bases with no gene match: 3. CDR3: CASRRTGLNTEAFF. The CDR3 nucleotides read TGTGCCAGCAGGCGGACAGGGTTGAACACTGAAGCTTTCTTT.

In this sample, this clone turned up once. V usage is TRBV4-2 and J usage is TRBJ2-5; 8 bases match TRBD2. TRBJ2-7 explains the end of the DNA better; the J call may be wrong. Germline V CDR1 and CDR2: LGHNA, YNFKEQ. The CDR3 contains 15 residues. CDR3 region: CASSQERLATYEQYF. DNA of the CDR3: TGTGCCAGCAGCCAAGAGCGACTAGCGACTTACGAGCAGTACTTC.

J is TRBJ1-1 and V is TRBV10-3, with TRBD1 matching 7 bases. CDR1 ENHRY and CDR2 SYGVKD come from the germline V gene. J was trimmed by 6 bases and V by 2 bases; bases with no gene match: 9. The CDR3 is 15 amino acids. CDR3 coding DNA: TGTGCCATCAGTGAGACGATAACCGGGACAGCTGAAGCTTTCTTT. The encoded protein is CAISETITGTAEAFF.

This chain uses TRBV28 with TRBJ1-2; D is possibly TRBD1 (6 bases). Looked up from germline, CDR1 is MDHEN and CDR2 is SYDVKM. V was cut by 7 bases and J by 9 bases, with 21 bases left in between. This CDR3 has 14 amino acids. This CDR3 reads CASKLTGGDSRYTF. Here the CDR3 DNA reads TGTGCCAGCAAACTAACGGGGGGCGATTCTCGCTACACCTTC.